Each of the 23 T cell receptor beta chains below was sequenced from the same sample in a study of T cell responses to AZD1222 COVID-19 vaccine. Libraries were prepared by immunoSEQ multiplex PCR; TCRdb keeps only in-frame clonotypes and omits some of them. The sample lists 110,000 to 150,000 clones, more than 85% occurring once. The source material was peripheral blood, sampled on day 0 of AZD1222 vaccination. These receptors all come from an adult in good health.

This clone was counted between two and nine times. The rearrangement links TRBV18 to TRBJ2-1; D is unclear. The V gene lost 1 base and the J gene lost 0 bases, with 4 bases spanning the gap. The germline gives CDR1 KGHSH, CDR2 LQKENI. The CDR3 has 14 amino acids. The DNA for the CDR3 is TGTGCCAGCTCACCACAGGGCTCCTACAATGAGCAGTTCTTC. Translation gives CASSPQGSYNEQFF.

The chain couples TRBV6-5 to TRBJ2-7; the D gene is possibly TRBD1 (8 bases). V was clipped by 7 bases and J by 0 bases, with 16 bases between them. CDR1 is MNHEY, CDR2 SVGAGI, per germline. The CDR3 covers 15 residues. The CDR3 DNA sequence: TGTGCCAGCACCTACAGGGGGGGCGACTCCTACGAGCAGTACTTC. It specifies CASTYRGGDSYEQYF.

V is TRBV7-3 and J is TRBJ1-1; D is uncertain. The CDR3 runs to 13 residues. V lost 1 base and J lost 4, with 7 bases in between. From germline, CDR1 is SGHTA and CDR2 FQGTGA. The CDR3 DNA follows: TGTGCCAGCAGCTTAAACGAAGGCACTGAAGCTTTCTTT. This encodes CASSLNEGTEAFF. Full variable domain (remainder filled in from reference TRBV7-3 and TRBJ1-1): GAGVSQTPSNKVTEKGKYVELRCDPISGHTALYWYRQSLGQGPEFLIYFQGTGAADDSGLPNDRFFAVRPEGSVSTLKIQRTERGDSAVYLCASSLNEGTEAFFGQGTRLTVV.

This chain uses TRBV7-2 with TRBJ2-7, with 9 bases fitting TRBD1. The CDR3 sequence is 13 residues long. Losses at the gene ends were 6 bases for V and 4 bases for J; bases not matched to a gene: 4. CDR1 is SGHTA and CDR2 is FQGNSA in the germline V gene. The CDR3 DNA follows: TGTGCCAGCAGGGACAGGGGCGGATACGAGCAGTACTTC. Translating it yields CASRDRGGYEQYF. Drawing the rest from reference TRBV7-2 and TRBJ2-7, the complete variable domain is GAGVSQSPSNKVTEKGKDVELRCDPISGHTALYWYRQSLGQGLEFLIYFQGNSAPDKSGLPSDRFSAERTGGSVSTLTIQRTQQEDSAVYLCASRDRGGYEQYFGPGTRLTVT.

V is TRBV5-1 and J is TRBJ1-2; the D is unclear. This CDR3 comprises 13 residues. CDR1 SGHRS and CDR2 YFSETQ come from the germline V gene. Trimming removed 0 bases from V and 5 bases from J, with 8 bases in between. CDR3 in DNA: TGCGCCAGCAGCTTGGCCAGTGCTTATGGCTACACCTTC. This codes for CASSLASAYGYTF.

The rearrangement uses TRBV12-3 or TRBV12-4 and TRBJ2-3, with 7 bases aligning to TRBD1. J lost 5 bases, V lost 5 bases, and 1 base had no gene match. This CDR3 is 12 amino acids long. For the CDR3, the DNA is TGTGCCAGCAGTAACAGGGGAGATACGCAGTATTTT. This translates into CASSNRGDTQYF.

CDR3 protein: CASSPDGYEQFF. The CDR3 bases are TGTGCCAGCTCACCCGACGGGTATGAGCAGTTCTTC. This chain connects TRBV18 to TRBJ2-1; D ambiguous. CDR3 length: 12 amino acids. CDR1 is KGHSH and CDR2 is LQKENI in the germline V gene. Between the trimmed V and J ends, which lost 3 bases and 8 bases, there was a span of 8 bases.

The V call is TRBV3-1 (or the pseudogene TRBV3-2), the J call TRBJ1-2; 7 bases fit TRBD1. V lost 7 bases to trimming and J lost 4 bases; unmatched junction nucleotides: 3. The CDR3 is 12 residues long. The germline V gene encodes CDR1 LGHDT and CDR2 YNNKEL (reference sequence). The CDR3 loop is CASNQGGYGYTF. The CDR3 nucleotides are TGTGCCAGCAACCAGGGGGGCTATGGCTACACCTTC.

The chain has TRBV11-2 and TRBJ1-1; 7 bases align to TRBD1. The junction had 0 bases not matched to a gene; V was cut back by 4 bases and J by 1 base. The CDR3 is 13 residues long. Looked up from germline, CDR1 is SGHAT and CDR2 is FQNNGV. The CDR3 DNA follows: TGTGCCAGCAGCTGGACAGGGAACACTGAAGCTTTCTTT. It translates to CASSWTGNTEAFF.

The genes are TRBV7-3 and TRBJ1-1, with D unresolved. Trimming took 5 bases from V and 4 from J, leaving 11 bases between them. This CDR3 comprises 13 residues. Germline CDR1 and CDR2: SGHTA and FQGTGA. The CDR3 DNA sequence: TGTGCCAGCAGCCCGGGGTCGGGCACTGAAGCTTTCTTT. Translating gives CASSPGSGTEAFF.

V usage is TRBV9 and J usage is TRBJ1-6; 8 bases fit TRBD1. The V and J ends lost 0 bases and 9 bases, in that order; junction bases with no gene match: 8. The germline V gene encodes CDR1 SGDLS and CDR2 YYNGEE. The CDR3 is made up of 16 amino acids. In DNA form, the CDR3 reads TGTGCCAGCAGCGTAGGGACAGGGTTTGGGGGTTCACCCCTCCACTTT. Translated, it gives CASSVGTGFGGSPLHF.

V is TRBV5-6 and J is TRBJ1-4; D is unclear. CDR1 is SGHDT and CDR2 is YYEEEE in the germline V gene. The CDR3 is 14 amino acids. Trimming took off 2 bases at V and 8 bases at J, with 13 bases between the two ends. The CDR3 spells CASSFTLEVEKLFF. Written as DNA, the CDR3 is TGTGCCAGCAGCTTTACACTCGAGGTCGAAAAACTGTTTTTT.

The V and J genes are TRBV4-1 and TRBJ1-6; D not certain. V dropped 0 bases and J dropped 7 bases, with 16 bases sitting between them. There are 17 residues in the CDR3. Germline V CDR1 and CDR2: MGHRA, YSYEKL. CDR3: CASSQDRTGRGNSPLHF. The DNA for the CDR3 is TGCGCCAGCAGCCAAGATCGGACCGGACGGGGAAATTCACCCCTCCACTTT.

This chain connects TRBV3-1 (or the pseudogene TRBV3-2) to TRBJ2-7, with 8 nucleotides matching TRBD1. CDR3 length: 14 residues. V was pared by 5 bases and J by 7 bases, with 10 bases of the junction left unmatched. Germline V gene sequence: CDR1 LGHDT, CDR2 YNNKEL (reference sequence). The CDR3 bases are TGTGCCAGCAGCGACATGGGCAGGGGGCTTGAGCAGTACTTC. It encodes CASSDMGRGLEQYF.

The gene calls are TRBV14 and TRBJ2-7; 9 bases agree with TRBD1. From germline, CDR1 is SGHDN and CDR2 FVKESK. This CDR3 is built from 13 residues. The J segment lost 8 bases and the V segment lost 4 bases, leaving 6 bases of the junction unmatched. CDR3 in DNA: TGTGCCAGCAGCCCCGGGACAGGGTTAAAGCAGTACTTC. This gives the protein CASSPGTGLKQYF.

The rearrangement joins TRBV28 to TRBJ1-4; D call uncertain. V lost 3 bases to trimming and J lost 2 bases, with 7 bases between them. This CDR3 region has 14 residues. Germline assignment: CDR1 MDHEN and CDR2 SYDVKM. CDR3 residues: CASSFARTNEKLFF. In DNA form, the CDR3 reads TGTGCCAGCAGTTTCGCCCGCACTAATGAAAAACTGTTTTTT.

DNA of the CDR3: TGTGCCAGCAGCGTAGGAGGTGCGGGCGCCTCCTACAATGAGCAGTTCTTC. It codes for CASSVGGAGASYNEQFF. V gene TRBV9 combines with J gene TRBJ2-1, with a possible D match to TRBD2 (5 bases). Trimming shortened V by 0 bases and J by 0 bases, and 13 bases separated the two germline ends. The V gene's germline CDR1 is SGDLS and CDR2 YYNGEE. The CDR3 loop spans 17 amino acids.

CDR3 loop: CASRKWARSPPKETQYF. The CDR3 DNA follows: TGTGCCAGCAGAAAATGGGCCAGGTCTCCCCCCAAGGAGACCCAGTACTTC. The chain recombines TRBV21-1 with TRBJ2-5; TRBD1 reflects the table's D call only, with no check against the DNA. TRBV21-1 is listed as a pseudogene. The CDR3 is 17 amino acids.

As regards this clone: This CDR3 is also generated by other DNA sequences in the sample. The chain has TRBV19 and TRBJ1-1; no reliable D call. The CDR3 totals 12 residues. Deletions cut 5 bases from V and 0 bases from J, with 4 bases between. In germline, CDR1 is LNHDA, CDR2 SQIVND (reference sequence). The CDR3, as DNA: TGTGCCAGTAGTTGGGTGAACACTGAAGCTTTCTTT. Translation: CASSWVNTEAFF.

The V and J genes are TRBV19 and TRBJ1-5; D might be TRBD1 (6 bases). V lost 3 bases, J lost 5 bases, and 17 bases lay in between. CDR3 length: 16 amino acids. From germline, CDR1 is LNHDA and CDR2 SQIVND (reference sequence). CDR3 bases: TGTGCCAGTAGTATCCCCCGACAGGCCGACGATCAGCCCCAGCATTTT. The encoded protein is CASSIPRQADDQPQHF.

J is TRBJ2-7 and V is TRBV11-2, with D perhaps matching TRBD2 (5 bases). Per the germline V gene, CDR1 is SGHAT and CDR2 is FQNNGV. Deletions cut 1 base from V and 0 bases from J, with 16 bases between. This CDR3 contains 17 residues. CDR3 residues: CASSLVRVGGSSYEQYF. Written as DNA, the CDR3 is TGTGCCAGCAGCTTAGTCCGAGTTGGTGGGAGCTCCTACGAGCAGTACTTC.

V and J are TRBV6-5 and TRBJ1-3, with D tentatively TRBD1 (5 bases). The ends were cut back, 5 bases at V and 7 bases at J, with 15 bases in the middle. This CDR3 has 14 amino acids. Germline CDR1 MNHEY, CDR2 SVGAGI. In DNA form, the CDR3 reads TGTGCCAGCAGTAGGGGCCTTTCAGGGAACACCATATATTTT. Protein sequence: CASSRGLSGNTIYF.

The chain uses TRBV30 and TRBJ1-5, with D possibly being TRBD1 (5 bases). Per the germline V gene, CDR1 is GTSNPN and CDR2 is SVGIG (reference sequence). Trimming removed 5 bases at V and 1 base at J, with 9 bases between. CDR3 size: 13 residues. The CDR3 loop is CAWSGQSNQPQHF. DNA of the CDR3: TGTGCCTGGTCAGGGCAAAGCAATCAGCCCCAGCATTTT. The whole variable domain, filled in from reference TRBV30 and TRBJ1-5, reads SQTIHQWPATLVQPVGSPLSLECTVEGTSNPNLYWYRQAAGRGLQLLFYSVGIGQISSEVPQNLSASRPQDRQFILSSKKLLLSDSGFYLCAWSGQSNQPQHFGDGTRLSIL.